Below, 29 T cell receptor beta chains from the same sample are listed, as sequenced in a study of patients and donors after allogeneic stem cell transplantation. TCRdb independently ran MiXCR on the RT-PCR reads; one entry per CDR3 protein. The data hold 900,000 to 1,000,000 distinct CDR3 sequences, with roughly 18% observed a single time. The source material was blood, either unsorted or a sorted T cell fraction (not recorded which). These receptors were taken from a human donor who was either an allogeneic HSCT recipient or a stem cell or donor lymphocyte infusion donor (not recorded which). It is not recorded whose cells these are; they may come from a transplant donor.

A few counts support this clonotype. The CDR3 is CASSLALGVPTKQYF. DNA for the CDR3: TGTGCCAGCAGCTTAGCGCTGGGCGTACCTACGAAGCAGTACTTC. V usage is TRBV7-9 and J usage is TRBJ2-7; D not certain. Looked up from germline, CDR1 is SEHNR and CDR2 is FQNEAQ (reference sequence). The ends were cut back, 0 bases at V and 8 bases at J, with 17 bases in the middle. This CDR3 spans 15 amino acids.

The chain uses TRBV7-2 and TRBJ1-2, with a weak D call TRBD1 (6 bases). CDR1 SGHTA and CDR2 FQGNSA come from the germline V gene. CDR3 length: 15 residues. The V gene lost 2 bases and the J gene lost 3 bases, with 13 bases spanning the gap. CDR3 in amino acids: CASSLMAGADYGYTF. The CDR3 DNA follows: TGTGCCAGCAGCTTAATGGCAGGGGCGGACTATGGCTACACCTTC.

This clonotype has just a few counts. The chain links TRBV30 to TRBJ1-1; D remains ambiguous. Trimming took 0 bases from V and 0 from J, leaving 14 bases between them. CDR1 is GTSNPN, CDR2 SVGIG, per germline (reference sequence). This CDR3 has 16 residues. The CDR3 reads CAWSVPRLGLNTEAFF. The CDR3 DNA sequence: TGTGCCTGGAGTGTACCTCGTTTAGGGTTGAACACTGAAGCTTTCTTT.

The V gene is TRBV30, the J gene TRBJ1-2; D possibly corresponds to TRBD1 (6 bases). The germline V gene has CDR1 GTSNPN and CDR2 SVGIG (reference sequence). The CDR3 has 9 amino acids. The CDR3 spells CATGPGYTF. The CDR3 nucleotides are TGTGCAACAGGGCCTGGCTACACCTTC.

This clonotype was recorded a few times. The chain uses TRBV5-4 and TRBJ2-3; TRBD2 matches at 13 bases. The CDR3 is 20 amino acids. Germline-derived CDR1 and CDR2 are SGHNT and YYREEE (reference sequence). Trimming at V came to 0 bases and at J to 0 bases, leaving 10 bases not matched to a gene. CDR3 in DNA: TGTGCCAGCAGCTTGGTCGGACTAGCGGGAGTCGTGATAAGCACAGATACGCAGTATTTT. Amino acid sequence: CASSLVGLAGVVISTDTQYF.

This clonotype showed up just a few times. V gene TRBV5-1 combines with J gene TRBJ1-1; D might be TRBD1 (5 bases). V gave up 4 bases and J gave up 0 bases, with 10 bases separating them. The CDR3 loop spans 14 amino acids. Germline loops: CDR1 SGHRS, CDR2 YFSETQ. The CDR3 nucleotides read TGCGCCAGCAGCACGGGACCCATGAACACTGAAGCTTTCTTT. Translated, it gives CASSTGPMNTEAFF.

The chain employs TRBV5-1 and TRBJ1-1; D remains unclear. Germline V gene data show CDR1 as SGHRS and CDR2 as YFSETQ. V was shortened by 0 bases and J by 4 bases, with 13 bases between the two germline ends. CDR3 length: 15 amino acids. The CDR3 loop is CASSLGAGMITEAFF. In DNA, the CDR3 is TGCGCCAGCAGCTTGGGGGCAGGAATGATCACTGAAGCTTTCTTT.

The CDR3 reads CATSRDLRASGGTDTQYF. CDR3 nucleotides: TGTGCCACCAGCAGAGATCTGCGGGCCAGCGGGGGCACAGATACGCAGTATTTT. J is TRBJ2-3 and V is TRBV15, with 7 bases that match TRBD2. Unmatched junction bases numbered 10, after V lost 0 bases and J lost 1 base. Germline loops: CDR1 LNHNV, CDR2 YYDKDF (reference sequence). The CDR3 has 18 amino acids.

The chain combines TRBV11-1 with TRBJ1-5; maybe TRBD1 (6 bases). CDR1 SGHAT and CDR2 FQDESV come from the germline V gene (reference sequence). V gave up 0 bases and J gave up 5 bases, with 23 bases separating them. The CDR3 runs 19 residues. In DNA form, the CDR3 reads TGTGCCAGCAGCTTAGCATCTTTCGCCGGCAGGGGTCGGGATCAGCCCCAGCATTTT. It encodes CASSLASFAGRGRDQPQHF. The entire variable domain, with the rest obtained from reference TRBV11-1 and TRBJ1-5, is as follows: EAEVAQSPRYKITEKSQAVAFWCDPISGHATLYWYRQILGQGPELLVQFQDESVVDDSQLPKDRFSAERLKGVDSTLKIQPAELGDSAMYLCASSLASFAGRGRDQPQHFGDGTRLSIL.

The chain uses TRBV7-2 and TRBJ2-3; perhaps D is TRBD1 or TRBD2 (6 bases each). CDR1 is SGHTA and CDR2 is FQGNSA in the germline V gene. The V end was cut by 0 bases, the J end by 7 bases, with 11 bases between. The CDR3 spans 14 residues. The CDR3 nucleotides are TGTGCCAGCAGCTTAGCGGGGGGCGGGAATACGCAGTATTTT. Translated, it gives CASSLAGGGNTQYF.

This clonotype was counted between two and nine times. The genes are TRBV6-2 or TRBV6-3 and TRBJ2-2; weak D call: TRBD2 (5 bases). This CDR3 region has 13 residues. V shed 7 bases and J shed 5 bases, with 11 bases lying between them. Germline lookup yields CDR1 MNHEY and CDR2 SVGEGT. CDR3 DNA sequence: TGTGCCAGCACACAAGGCGGGACCGGGGAGCTGTTTTTT. Its translation is CASTQGGTGELFF.

The sample holds many counts of this clonotype. The rearrangement links TRBV29-1 to TRBJ1-1; D is uncertain. Looked up from germline, CDR1 is SQVTM and CDR2 is ANQGSEA. V lost 6 bases and J 2 bases, leaving 13 bases between the germline ends. The CDR3 contains 13 residues. The CDR3 loop is CSVLPGPNTEAFF. As DNA, the CDR3 is TGCAGCGTCCTACCCGGGCCCAACACTGAAGCTTTCTTT.

There are a few counts of this clonotype. This chain connects TRBV4-3 to TRBJ1-4, with no clear D. The V end lost 3 bases, the J end lost 8 bases, and 10 bases lay between the germline ends. Germline V gene data show CDR1 as LGHNA and CDR2 as YSLEER. The length of the CDR3 is 13 residues. DNA of the CDR3: TGCGCCAGCAGCCAGGTTATAGAAGAAAAACTGTTTTTT. Translating gives CASSQVIEEKLFF.

The gene calls are TRBV12-3 or TRBV12-4 and TRBJ1-5; D not certain. The V and J ends lost 2 bases and 2 bases respectively, with 13 bases between them. The CDR3 covers 16 residues. Here the CDR3 DNA reads TGTGCCAGCAGTTTATTTGCGGGTTCTGGCAATCAGCCCCAGCATTTT. Encoded protein: CASSLFAGSGNQPQHF.

This clonotype was picked up a small number of times. The chain combines TRBV20-1 with TRBJ1-2; D not certain. CDR3 length equals 13 residues. Germline V gene lookup returns CDR1 DFQATT and CDR2 SNEGSKA (reference sequence). V shed 2 bases and J shed 5 bases, with 12 bases lying between them. The CDR3 is CSARRTEIYGYTF. In DNA form, the CDR3 reads TGCAGTGCTAGAAGAACAGAAATATATGGCTACACCTTC.

This clonotype was found many times. The chain combines TRBV2 with TRBJ2-7, with 8 nucleotides matching TRBD1. The CDR3 runs 12 residues. CDR1 is SNHLY and CDR2 is FYNNEI in the germline V gene. The trim removed 5 bases at V and 6 bases at J, leaving 3 bases unmatched. CDR3 coding DNA: TGTGCCAGCAGTTCTACAGGGGGCGAGCAGTACTTC. Its protein is CASSSTGGEQYF.

This clonotype was counted at least ten times. This chain links TRBV6-2 or TRBV6-3 with TRBJ2-2; 7 nucleotides match TRBD2. From germline, CDR1 is MNHEY and CDR2 SVGEGT. Trimming cost V 5 bases and J 5 bases; bases outside gene matches: 8. The CDR3 contains 15 residues. The CDR3 DNA reads TGTGCCAGCAGTCCCGGGACTAAGGATACCGGGGAGCTGTTTTTT. This encodes CASSPGTKDTGELFF.

The V call is TRBV20-1, the J call TRBJ1-5; D gene uncertain. Germline V gene sequence: CDR1 DFQATT, CDR2 SNEGSKA (reference sequence). Trimming shortened V by 1 base and J by 2 bases, and 12 bases separated the two germline ends. The CDR3 runs to 15 residues. CDR3: CSARGPSDGNQPQHF. CDR3 in DNA: TGCAGTGCTAGAGGTCCGTCAGACGGCAATCAGCCCCAGCATTTT.

V gene TRBV30 combines with J gene TRBJ2-3; no clear D gene. CDR3 length: 13 residues. Trimming cost V 0 bases and J 6 bases, with 10 bases left between them. Germline values: CDR1 GTSNPN, CDR2 SVGIG (reference sequence). Here the CDR3 DNA reads TGTGCCTGGAGTGTACACGGTCAGGATACGCAGTATTTT. Residues: CAWSVHGQDTQYF.

V is TRBV3-1 and J is TRBJ2-2, with unresolved D. There are 14 residues in the CDR3. Germline V gives CDR1 LGHDT, CDR2 YNNKEL (reference sequence). V dropped 3 bases and J dropped 3 bases, with 8 bases sitting between them. CDR3 loop: CASSQTHHTGELFF. As DNA, the CDR3 is TGTGCCAGCAGCCAGACCCACCACACCGGGGAGCTGTTTTTT.

Note on this clonotype: With a much larger clone just one base away, this may be a read error. The J gene is TRBJ2-3, the V gene TRBV12-3 or TRBV12-4; 9 bases align to TRBD2. V lost 3 bases and J lost 8; bases outside the gene matches: 9. This CDR3 is built from 15 residues. The CDR3 nucleotides are TGTGCCAGCAGTTTTTATAGCGGGAGCGCAGGTACGCAGTATTTT. Amino acid sequence: CASSFYSGSAGTQYF.

The V gene is TRBV20-1, the J gene TRBJ1-1; D remains ambiguous. Germline lookup yields CDR1 DFQATT and CDR2 SNEGSKA (reference sequence). Trimming left V 0 bases short and J 0 bases short, with 17 bases between. The CDR3 length is 17 residues. This chain's CDR3 is CSARDIFVDTLNTEAFF. The CDR3 DNA follows: TGCAGTGCTAGAGATATTTTTGTTGACACCCTGAACACTGAAGCTTTCTTT.

V and J are TRBV4-1 and TRBJ1-6, with TRBD1 identical over 8 bases. V trimming: 4 bases; J trimming: 11 bases; junction bases outside the gene matches: 7. The CDR3 length is 14 residues. Per germline, CDR1 MGHRA and CDR2 YSYEKL. The CDR3 bases are TGCGCCAGCAGCCTCAGGACAGGGACGGCACCCCTCCACTTT. This translates into CASSLRTGTAPLHF.

This clonotype was seen a few times. This chain links TRBV29-1 with TRBJ2-4; D uncertain. The CDR3 covers 11 residues. Germline V lookup: CDR1 SQVTM, CDR2 ANQGSEA. Trimming removed 3 bases at V and 6 bases at J, with 6 bases between. This CDR3 is CSVEGANIQYF. CDR3 nucleotides: TGCAGCGTTGAGGGTGCAAACATTCAGTACTTC.

This rearrangement joins TRBV9 to TRBJ1-5, with D unresolved. The ends were cut back, 9 bases at V and 6 bases at J, with 7 bases in the middle. The CDR3 is made up of 10 amino acids. Germline CDR1 is SGDLS and CDR2 is YYNGEE. CDR3 amino acids: CATTGQPQHF. The CDR3 bases are TGTGCCACTACGGGTCAGCCCCAGCATTTT.

Only one count was recorded for this clonotype. The rearrangement joins TRBV18 to TRBJ2-1; 9 nucleotides match TRBD1. CDR3 size: 16 residues. J gave up 4 bases and V 3 bases, and 7 bases lay outside the gene matches. Germline CDR1 reads KGHSH; CDR2 reads LQKENI. CDR3 bases: TGTGCCAGCTCACCTGAACCGGGACAGGGTTACAATGAGCAGTTCTTC. Its translation: CASSPEPGQGYNEQFF.

This clonotype was detected a few times. The V call is TRBV20-1, the J call TRBJ2-5, with D possibly being TRBD1 (6 bases). V gave up 6 bases and J gave up 5 bases, with 19 bases separating them. The germline V gene encodes CDR1 DFQATT and CDR2 SNEGSKA (reference sequence). The CDR3 has 14 amino acids. In DNA form, the CDR3 reads TGCAGTGCCAGTTGGCAGAACAGGGTGGAGACCCAGTACTTC. It encodes CSASWQNRVETQYF.

V is TRBV6-2 or TRBV6-3 and J is TRBJ2-7, with D possibly TRBD2 on 5 matching bases. Germline V gives CDR1 MNHEY, CDR2 SVGEGT. The CDR3 extends over 14 amino acids. V lost 6 bases to trimming and J lost 3 bases, with 15 bases between them. The CDR3 is CASSGGRLGYEQYF. The CDR3 region has the DNA TGTGCCAGCAGCGGAGGCAGGCTGGGCTACGAGCAGTACTTC.

The chain combines TRBV29-1 with TRBJ1-5; D uncertain. Trimming pared 7 bases from V and 6 bases from J, leaving 19 bases between. The CDR3 runs to 14 residues. Germline V gene sequence: CDR1 SQVTM, CDR2 ANQGSEA. The CDR3 spells CSAQEKGGSQPQHF. The DNA for the CDR3 is TGCAGCGCGCAAGAGAAGGGAGGAAGTCAGCCCCAGCATTTT. Variable domain in full (rest from reference TRBV29-1 and TRBJ1-5): SAVISQKPSRDICQRGTSLTIQCQVDSQVTMMFWYRQQPGQSLTLIATANQGSEATYESGFVIDKFPISRPNLTFSTLTVSNMSPEDSSIYLCSAQEKGGSQPQHFGDGTRLSIL.